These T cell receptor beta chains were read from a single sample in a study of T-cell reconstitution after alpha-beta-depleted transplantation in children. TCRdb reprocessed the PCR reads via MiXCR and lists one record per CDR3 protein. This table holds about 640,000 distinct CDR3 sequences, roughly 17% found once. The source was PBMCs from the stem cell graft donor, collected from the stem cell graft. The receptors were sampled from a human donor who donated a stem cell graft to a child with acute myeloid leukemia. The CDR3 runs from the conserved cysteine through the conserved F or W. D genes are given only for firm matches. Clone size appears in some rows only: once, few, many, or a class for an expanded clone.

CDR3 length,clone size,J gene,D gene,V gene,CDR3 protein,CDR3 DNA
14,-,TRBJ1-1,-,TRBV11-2,CASSLGRQYTEAFF,TGTGCCAGCAGCTTGGGCCGACAGTACACTGAAGCTTTCTTT
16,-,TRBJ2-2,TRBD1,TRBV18,CASSPRTGANTGELFF,TGTGCCAGCTCACCACGGACAGGAGCGAACACCGGGGAGCTGTTTTTT
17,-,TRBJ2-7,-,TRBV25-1,CASSEYFSVGTPYEQYF,TGTGCCAGCAGTGAATACTTCTCCGTGGGAACCCCCTACGAGCAGTACTTC
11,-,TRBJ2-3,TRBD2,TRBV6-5,CAGGEGDTQYF,TGTGCCGGGGGGGAGGGAGATACGCAGTATTTT
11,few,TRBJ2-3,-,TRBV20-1,CSAPTGDTQYF,TGCAGTGCTCCGACAGGAGATACGCAGTATTTT
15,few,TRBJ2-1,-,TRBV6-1,CASSRRQDTYNEQFF,TGTGCCAGCAGCCGCCGACAGGACACCTACAATGAGCAGTTCTTC
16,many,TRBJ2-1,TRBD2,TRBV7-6,CASSLARASGGDEQFF,TGTGCCAGCAGCTTAGCGCGGGCTAGCGGGGGTGATGAGCAGTTCTTC
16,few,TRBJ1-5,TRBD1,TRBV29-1,CSVGTKGATSNQPQHF,TGCAGCGTTGGGACAAAGGGGGCTACTAGCAATCAGCCCCAGCATTTT
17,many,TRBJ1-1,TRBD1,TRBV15,CATSRGKVGQGNTEAFF,TGTGCCACCAGCAGAGGCAAAGTTGGACAGGGGAACACTGAAGCTTTCTTT
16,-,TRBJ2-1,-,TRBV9,CASSVKEGEARNEQFF,TGTGCCAGCAGCGTAAAGGAAGGCGAGGCCCGGAATGAGCAGTTCTTC
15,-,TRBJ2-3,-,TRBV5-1,CASSLGGPLTDTQYF,TGCGCCAGCAGCTTAGGGGGACCCCTCACAGATACGCAGTATTTT
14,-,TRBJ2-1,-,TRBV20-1,CSALGRTGYNEQFF,TGCAGTGCTCTCGGCCGGACGGGGTACAATGAGCAGTTCTTC
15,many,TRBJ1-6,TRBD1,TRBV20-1,CSATFNGQGNSPLHF,TGCAGTGCTACTTTCAATGGACAGGGAAATTCACCCCTCCACTTT
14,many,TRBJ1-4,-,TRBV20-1,CSAIGRATNEKLFF,TGCAGTGCAATCGGAAGGGCAACTAATGAAAAACTGTTTTTT
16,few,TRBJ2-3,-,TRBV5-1,CASSLYPGTSTDTQYF,TGCGCCAGCAGCTTATACCCCGGGACAAGCACAGATACGCAGTATTTT
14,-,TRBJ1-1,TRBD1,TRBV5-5,CASSWWTGNTEAFF,TGTGCCAGCAGCTGGTGGACAGGGAACACTGAAGCTTTCTTT
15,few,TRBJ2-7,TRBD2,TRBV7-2,CASSSGRLAGYEQYF,TGTGCCAGCAGCTCCGGGAGACTAGCGGGCTACGAGCAGTACTTC
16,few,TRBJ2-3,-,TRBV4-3,CASSPDTSVSTDTQYF,TGCGCCAGCAGCCCCGACACGAGTGTCAGCACAGATACGCAGTATTTT
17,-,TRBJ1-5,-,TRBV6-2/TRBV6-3,CASSYWPRAEVNQPQHF,TGTGCCAGCAGTTACTGGCCCCGGGCAGAGGTCAATCAGCCCCAGCATTTT
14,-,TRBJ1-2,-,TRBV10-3,CAISPGLLGYGYTF,TGTGCCATCAGCCCCGGGCTCCTCGGCTATGGCTACACCTTC
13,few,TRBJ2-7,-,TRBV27,CASSLGGRYEQYF,TGTGCCAGCAGTTTAGGGGGGAGGTACGAGCAGTACTTC
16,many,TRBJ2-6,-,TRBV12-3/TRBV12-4,CASSLVPPSGANVLTF,TGTGCCAGCAGTTTAGTCCCGCCCTCTGGGGCCAACGTCCTGACTTTC
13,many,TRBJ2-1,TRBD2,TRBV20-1,CSARGLAVNEQFF,TGCAGTGCTAGGGGTCTAGCGGTCAATGAGCAGTTCTTC
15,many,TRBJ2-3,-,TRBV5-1,CASLRTGLRTDTQYF,TGCGCCAGCCTTAGGACCGGTTTGCGCACAGATACGCAGTATTTT
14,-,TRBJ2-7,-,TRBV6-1,CASSAGLSSYEQYF,TGTGCCAGCAGCGCTGGGTTGAGCTCCTACGAGCAGTACTTC
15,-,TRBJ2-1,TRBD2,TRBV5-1,CASSWEGLSHNEQFF,TGCGCCAGCAGTTGGGAGGGGCTCAGCCACAATGAGCAGTTCTTC
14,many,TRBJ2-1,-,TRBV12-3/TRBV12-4,CASSETGYRGEQFF,TGTGCCAGCAGCGAGACAGGCTATAGGGGTGAGCAGTTCTTC
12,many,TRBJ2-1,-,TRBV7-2,CASSLARHEQFF,TGTGCCAGCAGCTTAGCGAGGCATGAGCAGTTCTTC
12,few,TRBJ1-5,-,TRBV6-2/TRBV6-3,CASSNWRQPQHF,TGTGCCAGCAGTAACTGGAGGCAGCCCCAGCATTTT
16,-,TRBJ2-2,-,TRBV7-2,CASSALPAANTGELFF,TGTGCCAGCAGCGCCCTTCCGGCGGCGAACACCGGGGAGCTGTTTTTT
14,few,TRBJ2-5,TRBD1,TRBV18,CASSPTGAKETQYF,TGTGCCAGCTCCCCGACAGGGGCGAAAGAGACCCAGTACTTC
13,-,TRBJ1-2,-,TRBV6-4,CASSDSTASRYTF,TGTGCCAGCAGTGACTCGACAGCCTCTCGCTACACCTTC
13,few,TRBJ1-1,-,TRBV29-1,CSVCQGGGTEAFF,TGCAGCGTGTGCCAGGGAGGGGGCACTGAAGCTTTCTTT
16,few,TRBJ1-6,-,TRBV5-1,CASSWDPHSYNSPLHF,TGCGCCAGCAGCTGGGACCCTCACTCCTATAATTCACCCCTCCACTTT
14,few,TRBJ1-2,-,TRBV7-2,CASSPQPGVELGTF,TGTGCCAGCAGCCCGCAACCGGGAGTAGAGTTAGGGACCTTC
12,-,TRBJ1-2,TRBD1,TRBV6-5,CASGDREHGYTF,TGTGCCAGCGGGGACAGGGAACATGGCTACACCTTC
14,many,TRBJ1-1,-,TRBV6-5,CASSYSRRDTEAFF,TGTGCCAGCAGTTATTCCCGGCGGGACACTGAAGCTTTCTTT
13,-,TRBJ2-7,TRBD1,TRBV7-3,CASSIQGYHEQYF,TGTGCCAGCAGCATACAGGGGTACCACGAGCAGTACTTC
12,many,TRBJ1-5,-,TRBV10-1,CASLYSNQPQHF,TGCGCCAGCCTATATAGCAATCAGCCCCAGCATTTT
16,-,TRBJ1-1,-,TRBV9,CASSEHRVEETAEAFF,TGTGCCAGCAGCGAACACAGGGTTGAGGAAACTGCGGAAGCTTTCTTT
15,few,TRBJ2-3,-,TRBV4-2,CASSQEGRTRDTQYF,TGTGCCAGCAGCCAAGAGGGTAGGACCCGAGATACGCAGTATTTT
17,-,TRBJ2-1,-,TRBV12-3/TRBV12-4,CASSLSQGTISYNEQFF,TGTGCCAGCAGTTTATCCCAGGGTACCATCTCCTACAATGAGCAGTTCTTC
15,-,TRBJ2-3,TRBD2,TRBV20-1,CSAITGTTPTDTQYF,TGCAGTGCAATAACCGGGACTACTCCCACAGATACGCAGTATTTT
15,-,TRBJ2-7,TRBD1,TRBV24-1,CATSDPSDRDHEQYF,TGTGCCACCAGTGACCCCTCGGACAGGGACCACGAGCAGTACTTC
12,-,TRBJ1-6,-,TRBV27,CASSPTGITLHF,TGTGCCAGCAGTCCTACAGGCATTACCCTCCACTTT
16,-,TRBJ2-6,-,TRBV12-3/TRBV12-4,CASSGQFASGANVLTF,TGTGCCAGCAGTGGACAGTTCGCCTCTGGGGCCAACGTCCTGACTTTC
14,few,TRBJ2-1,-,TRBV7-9,CASSLAGKYNEQFF,TGTGCCAGCAGCTTAGCGGGAAAGTACAATGAGCAGTTCTTC
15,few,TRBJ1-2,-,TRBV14,CASSQDRPVTAGYTF,TGTGCCAGCAGCCAGGATCGCCCTGTGACTGCCGGCTACACCTTC
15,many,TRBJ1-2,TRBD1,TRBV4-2,CASSQETGANYGYTF,TGTGCCAGCAGCCAAGAAACAGGGGCGAACTATGGCTACACCTTC
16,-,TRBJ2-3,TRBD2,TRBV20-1,CSARDASGGAKDTQYF,TGCAGTGCTAGAGATGCTAGCGGGGGGGCCAAAGATACGCAGTATTTT